The 28 T cell receptor beta chains listed next were all sequenced from one sample in a study of cytomegalovirus exposure and HLA in healthy donors. Clones were read by immunoSEQ multiplex PCR, and TCRdb kept only the in-frame ones, dropping some. The top ten hold more than 1% of the sample, which has about 63,000 clones, 89% seen once. The specimen sequenced was PBMCs. Receptors were obtained from a woman aged 18-35 years in good health and CMV-seronegative.

The genes are TRBV7-2 and TRBJ2-5; 11 bases line up with TRBD2. The trim removed 3 bases at V and 7 bases at J, leaving 10 bases unmatched. CDR3 length: 16 residues. CDR1 SGHTA and CDR2 FQGNSA come from the germline V gene. As DNA, the CDR3 is TGTGCCAGCAGCTTGACCGGGACTAGCGGATCTGGGACCCAGTACTTC. Protein product: CASSLTGTSGSGTQYF.

The rearrangement uses TRBV4-2 and TRBJ2-7, with 8 bases that match TRBD2. The CDR3 covers 16 residues. Trimming at V came to 1 base and at J to 4 bases, leaving 9 bases not matched to a gene. Looked up from germline, CDR1 is LGHNA and CDR2 is YNFKEQ. The CDR3 is CASSQVQGGGWYEQYF. CDR3 bases: TGTGCCAGCAGCCAAGTTCAGGGCGGGGGGTGGTACGAGCAGTACTTC.

V is TRBV28 and J is TRBJ2-7, with 7 nucleotides matching TRBD2. The V segment lost 5 bases and the J segment 5 bases; nucleotides outside the gene matches: 12. Germline CDR1 is MDHEN and CDR2 is SYDVKM. The CDR3 is 15 amino acids. CDR3 nucleotide sequence: TGTGCCAGCAGTCCCCCTTTGGGGAGGGAGAACGAGCAGTACTTC. It is translated as CASSPPLGRENEQYF.

A word on this clone: This same CDR3 is encoded by further DNA sequences in the sample. The chain carries TRBV6-5 and TRBJ2-7; perhaps TRBD1 as D (6 bases). Per the germline V gene, CDR1 is MNHEY and CDR2 is SVGAGI. V was shortened by 0 bases and J by 4 bases, with 13 bases between the two germline ends. This CDR3 has 15 residues. The CDR3 DNA follows: TGTGCCAGCAGTTACTCGGGGGCTAAGGCTTACGAGCAGTACTTC. Translated, it gives CASSYSGAKAYEQYF.

V is TRBV4-1 and J is TRBJ2-3, with TRBD2 matching over 9 bases. Trimming took 8 bases from V and 8 from J; bases not matched to a gene: 11. This CDR3 is 14 amino acids long. The germline V gene encodes CDR1 MGHRA and CDR2 YSYEKL. CDR3 DNA sequence: TGCGCCAGCGCGGCGGCGGGGGGGCCTGGTACGCAGTATTTT. This encodes CASAAAGGPGTQYF.

This sequence joins TRBV11-2 and TRBJ2-1, with D perhaps matching TRBD1 (5 bases). Germline CDR1 reads SGHAT; CDR2 reads FQNNGV. There are 17 residues in the CDR3. Trimming pared 1 base from V and 3 bases from J, leaving 16 bases between. CDR3 amino acids: CASSLVAFGGHYNEQFF. CDR3 bases: TGTGCCAGCAGCTTAGTTGCTTTCGGCGGACACTACAATGAGCAGTTCTTC.

The V gene is TRBV28, the J gene TRBJ1-2; no clear D gene. Per germline, CDR1 MDHEN and CDR2 SYDVKM. This CDR3 has 11 residues. This CDR3 reads CATQSGYGYTF. DNA for the CDR3: TGTGCTACTCAGTCGGGGTACGGCTACACCTTC.

V and J are TRBV15 and TRBJ1-2, with D possibly matching TRBD1 (5 bases). Germline values: CDR1 LNHNV, CDR2 YYDKDF (reference sequence). This CDR3 region has 13 residues. V lost 0 bases, J lost 6 bases, and 8 bases lay in between. The CDR3 region has the DNA TGTGCCACCAGCAGAGACAGGGATCATGGCTACACCTTC. This encodes CATSRDRDHGYTF.

The rearrangement joins TRBV27 to TRBJ1-1, with 8 nucleotides matching TRBD1. The V gene end was trimmed by 8 bases and the J gene end by 7 bases; junction bases not matched to a gene: 9. The CDR3 contains 13 residues. Germline lookup yields CDR1 MNHEY and CDR2 SMNVEV (reference sequence). CDR3 DNA: TGTGCCAGCCACAACCAGGGGGCTGGTGAAGCTTTCTTT. Translated, it gives CASHNQGAGEAFF.

The chain employs TRBV27 and TRBJ2-7; 10 bases are a match to TRBD2. The CDR3 loop spans 14 amino acids. V lost 2 bases to trimming and J lost 2 bases; unmatched junction nucleotides: 0. Germline lookup yields CDR1 MNHEY and CDR2 SMNVEV (reference sequence). This CDR3 reads CASSLTSGAYEQYF. The CDR3 nucleotides are TGTGCCAGCAGTTTAACTAGCGGGGCCTACGAGCAGTACTTC.

The rearrangement joins TRBV28 to TRBJ1-4; TRBD1 aligns across 11 bases. The CDR3 runs to 14 residues. Germline V gene lookup returns CDR1 MDHEN and CDR2 SYDVKM. After removal of 7 bases from V and 8 bases from J, the junction contained 6 bases not matched to a gene. The CDR3 loop reads CASTRTGGFEKLFF. In DNA form, the CDR3 reads TGTGCCAGCACAAGGACAGGGGGCTTCGAAAAACTGTTTTTT.

The rearrangement uses TRBV29-1 and TRBJ2-7, with D possibly being TRBD2 (6 bases). The germline V gene has CDR1 SQVTM and CDR2 ANQGSEA. The CDR3 covers 11 residues. V lost 4 bases and J 4 bases, leaving 8 bases between the germline ends. CDR3 bases: TGCAGCGTTGCGGGAGTGTACGAGCAGTACTTC. It codes for CSVAGVYEQYF.

The chain combines TRBV7-9 with TRBJ2-3, with 9 nucleotides matching TRBD2. V lost 5 bases to trimming and J lost 1 base; unmatched junction nucleotides: 7. Germline CDR1 SEHNR, CDR2 FQNEAQ (reference sequence). The CDR3 loop spans 16 amino acids. CDR3 sequence (DNA): TGTGCCAGCAGCCGGGTGGTAGCGGGAGGCACAGATACGCAGTATTTT. Its protein is CASSRVVAGGTDTQYF.

The gene calls are TRBV7-6 and TRBJ2-2; D might be TRBD1 (5 bases). Per the germline V gene, CDR1 is SGHVS and CDR2 is FNYEAQ. V dropped 3 bases and J dropped 4 bases, with 12 bases sitting between them. The CDR3 has 15 residues. The CDR3 here is CASSFGHLATGELFF. CDR3 coding DNA: TGTGCCAGCAGCTTTGGACACTTGGCCACCGGGGAGCTGTTTTTT.

The chain recombines TRBV6-5 with TRBJ1-5; D gene ambiguous. Germline lookup yields CDR1 MNHEY and CDR2 SVGAGI. The germline V and J ends were trimmed by 2 bases and 4 bases, with 9 bases remaining between them. The CDR3 is made up of 14 amino acids. CDR3 nucleotide sequence: TGTGCCAGCAGTTACAGCGGAGCAAATCAGCCCCAGCATTTT. This encodes CASSYSGANQPQHF.

This clone appeared a single time. The rearrangement uses TRBV19 and TRBJ2-1; maybe TRBD1 (5 bases). The V gene lost 3 bases and the J gene lost 2 bases, with 8 bases spanning the gap. The germline CDR1 and CDR2 sequences are LNHDA and SQIVND (reference sequence). The CDR3 extends over 14 amino acids. The CDR3 region has the DNA TGTGCCAGTAGTATGGGGCCGGCCTACAATGAGCAGTTCTTC. Its translation: CASSMGPAYNEQFF.

Concerning this clone itself: Relative to the germline gene, one junction end is altered; a read error may explain this. The chain combines TRBV5-5 with TRBJ1-2, with D perhaps TRBD1 (6 bases). This CDR3 comprises 17 residues. CDR1 is SGHKS and CDR2 is YYEKEE in the germline V gene (reference sequence). CDR3 in DNA: TGTGCCAGCAGCCAAACACAGGGCCCGGCCTTCGGGTCGCATGACGCCTTC. This codes for CASSQTQGPAFGSHDAF.

There are a few counts of this clone. The gene calls are TRBV5-6 and TRBJ2-1; possibly TRBD1 for D (6 bases). Trimming pared 5 bases from V and 2 bases from J, leaving 14 bases between. The CDR3 length is 15 residues. CDR1 and CDR2 (germline): SGHDT, YYEEEE. The DNA for the CDR3 is TGTGCCAGCAGTGGGGACATCATTCCCTACAATGAGCAGTTCTTC. Encoded protein: CASSGDIIPYNEQFF.

This rearrangement joins TRBV7-8 to TRBJ2-1, with D uncertain. The germline V and J ends were trimmed by 3 bases and 7 bases, with 4 bases remaining between them. The CDR3 length is 11 residues. Germline V CDR1 and CDR2: SGHVS, FQNEAQ. The DNA for the CDR3 is TGTGCCAGCAGCTTGCAGAATGAGCAGTTCTTC. This encodes CASSLQNEQFF.

This clone was counted a few times. The rearrangement uses TRBV5-1 and TRBJ2-3; 7 nucleotides align to TRBD2. Germline V lookup: CDR1 SGHRS, CDR2 YFSETQ. The junction had 3 bases not matched to a gene; V was cut back by 4 bases and J by 1 base. The CDR3 runs 14 residues. CDR3 region: CASSPGLGTDTQYF. For the CDR3, the DNA is TGCGCCAGCAGCCCTGGACTAGGCACAGATACGCAGTATTTT.

A single count supports this clone. The chain carries TRBV6-1 and TRBJ1-2, with 10 nucleotides matching TRBD1. The CDR3 runs to 18 residues. CDR1 and CDR2 (germline): MNHNS, SASEGT. The trim removed 0 bases at V and 4 bases at J, leaving 11 bases unmatched. CDR3 amino acids: CASSEALLGTGEFYGYTF. DNA of the CDR3: TGTGCCAGCAGTGAAGCGCTTCTGGGGACAGGGGAGTTCTATGGCTACACCTTC.

The count of this clone is one. The rearrangement uses TRBV28 and TRBJ1-5; D call uncertain. This CDR3 is 16 amino acids long. Germline V gene data show CDR1 as MDHEN and CDR2 as SYDVKM. Trimming stripped 3 bases from V and 5 bases from J, with 17 bases between. The CDR3 DNA is TGTGCCAGCAGTTTCAGTTCAGGTTTAAGGCATCAGCCCCAGCATTTT. Protein: CASSFSSGLRHQPQHF.

This sequence joins TRBV10-3 and TRBJ2-1, with 11 bases lining up with TRBD2. The CDR3 runs 20 residues. The trim removed 0 bases at V and 0 bases at J, leaving 10 bases unmatched. Germline lookup yields CDR1 ENHRY and CDR2 SYGVKD. The CDR3 coding sequence is TGTGCCATCAGTGAGTCAGAACTAGCGGGGGCCACGAGCTCCTACAATGAGCAGTTCTTC. Its translation: CAISESELAGATSSYNEQFF.

The chain has TRBV5-1 and TRBJ2-7; 7 bases are a match to TRBD1. CDR1 is SGHRS and CDR2 is YFSETQ in the germline V gene. CDR3 length: 14 amino acids. Trimming cost V 2 bases and J 3 bases; bases outside gene matches: 5. CDR3 coding DNA: TGCGCCAGCAGCTTTGACGCAGGGGGCTACGAGCAGTACTTC. Translating it yields CASSFDAGGYEQYF.

This clone came up once. The chain is built from TRBV6-5 and TRBJ2-7, with 7 bases that match TRBD1. This CDR3 contains 13 residues. The ends lost 7 bases at V and 2 bases at J; junction bases unmatched: 5. Germline CDR1 and CDR2: MNHEY and SVGAGI. The chain's CDR3 is CASTKQGTYEQYF. For the CDR3, the DNA is TGTGCCAGCACTAAACAGGGGACCTACGAGCAGTACTTC.

This sequence joins TRBV21-1 and TRBJ2-1; TRBD1, the table's D call, lacks a check against the DNA. TRBV21-1 is labeled a pseudogene. The CDR3 spans 17 residues. CDR3 amino acids: CASSKEGTGITYNEQFF. The CDR3 DNA is TGTGCCAGCAGCAAAGAGGGAACAGGAATAACCTACAATGAGCAGTTCTTC.

This clone was seen just once. The J gene is TRBJ2-7, the V gene TRBV29-1; a possible D gene is TRBD1 (5 bases). CDR3 size: 11 residues. The germline V and J ends were trimmed by 7 bases and 3 bases, with 10 bases remaining between them. Germline V gene sequence: CDR1 SQVTM, CDR2 ANQGSEA. CDR3 loop: CSGRQNYEQYF. CDR3 in DNA: TGCAGCGGGCGACAGAACTACGAGCAGTACTTC.

The genes are TRBV7-2 and TRBJ2-5; D is ambiguous. The CDR3 spans 13 residues. Trimming stripped 5 bases from V and 2 bases from J, with 9 bases between. Germline V CDR1 and CDR2: SGHTA, FQGNSA. The CDR3 region has the DNA TGTGCCAGCAGCACACATCGACAAGAGACCCAGTACTTC. Amino acid sequence: CASSTHRQETQYF. Looking up the rest from reference TRBV7-2 and TRBJ2-5 gives the full variable domain: GAGVSQSPSNKVTEKGKDVELRCDPISGHTALYWYRQSLGQGLEFLIYFQGNSAPDKSGLPSDRFSAERTGGSVSTLTIQRTQQEDSAVYLCASSTHRQETQYFGPGTRLLVL.